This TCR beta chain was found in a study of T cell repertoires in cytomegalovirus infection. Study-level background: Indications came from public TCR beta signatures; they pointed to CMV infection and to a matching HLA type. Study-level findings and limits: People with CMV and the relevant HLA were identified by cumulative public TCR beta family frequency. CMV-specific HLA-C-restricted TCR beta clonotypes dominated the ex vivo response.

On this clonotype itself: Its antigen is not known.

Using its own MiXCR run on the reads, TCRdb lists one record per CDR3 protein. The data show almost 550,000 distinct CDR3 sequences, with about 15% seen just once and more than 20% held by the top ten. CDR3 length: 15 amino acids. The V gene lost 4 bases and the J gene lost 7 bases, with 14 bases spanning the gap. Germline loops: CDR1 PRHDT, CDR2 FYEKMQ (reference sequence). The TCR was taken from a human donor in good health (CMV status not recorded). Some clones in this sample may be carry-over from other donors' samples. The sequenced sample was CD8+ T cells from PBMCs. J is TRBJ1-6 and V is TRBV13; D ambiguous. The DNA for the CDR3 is TGTGCCAGCAGCTCCCGGTGGGTCGGGAATTCACCCCTCCACTTT. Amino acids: CASSSRWVGNSPLHF.